This T cell receptor beta chain was sequenced during a study of blood T cell repertoires in COVID-19. The wider study: The United States, Italy and Spain supplied acute and convalescent COVID-19 samples.

The method was immunoSEQ multiplex PCR; TCRdb's version includes in-frame clones alone and lacks a portion of them. There are about 120,000 clones in the sample; over 60% occur only once, and under 5% lies in the top ten. Germline V lookup: CDR1 SGHDT, CDR2 YYEEEE. The V gene lost 4 bases and the J gene lost 0 bases, with 7 bases spanning the gap. The CDR3 sequence is 13 residues long. This clonotype was sampled from a woman older than 75 with acute or convalescent COVID-19. Sequenced sample: peripheral blood. This rearrangement joins TRBV5-6 to TRBJ1-1; D remains unclear. The CDR3 loop reads CASSMGVNTEAFF. In DNA, the CDR3 is TGTGCCAGCAGCATGGGCGTGAACACTGAAGCTTTCTTT.